This T cell receptor beta chain is from a study of lymphopenia after photon versus proton radiotherapy. In the case of this clone: Its antigen is not identified.

Overall study findings and caveats: Authors raise, but do not show, better survival with proton therapy. Oligoclonal CD8+ Temra expansion after nadir drove photon patients' diversity drop.

V lost 7 bases and J lost 6, with 18 bases in between. Germline CDR1 reads MNHNY; CDR2 reads SVGAGI (reference sequence). The CDR3 spans 14 residues. Sequencing was performed with immunoSEQ multiplex PCR; in TCRdb, only in-frame clones are kept and a portion is missing. The table records 15,000 to 20,000 clones, approximately 84% of them present only once. The chain uses TRBV6-6 and TRBJ1-2, with D possibly being TRBD1 (5 bases). This TCR was sampled from a woman in her fifties or sixties with pancreatic cancer. This specimen consisted of peripheral blood, obtained from a patient treated with photon-based radiotherapy. CDR3 sequence: CASTPGVLENGYTF. The CDR3 DNA is TGTGCCAGCACCCCGGGGGTTCTGGAAAATGGCTACACCTTC.